The 27 T cell receptor beta chains given below trace back to one sample, sequenced in a study of cytomegalovirus exposure and HLA in healthy donors. The PCR was carried out with 60 Vbeta primers and 13 Jbeta primers. Method: immunoSEQ multiplex PCR; TCRdb's copy keeps in-frame clones and lacks some. The sample contains 200,000 to 250,000 clones, almost 80% of which appear only once. Sequences were obtained from PBMCs. These TCRs come from a male donor in good health and CMV-seronegative.

This chain joins TRBV5-1 and TRBJ1-2; 9 bases map to TRBD1. J gave up 5 bases and V 4 bases, and 9 bases lay outside the gene matches. Germline CDR1 is SGHRS and CDR2 is YFSETQ. This CDR3 region has 15 residues. The DNA for the CDR3 is TGCGCCAGCAGCCCGGGACAGGGAGTGGAGTATGGCTACACCTTC. Amino acids: CASSPGQGVEYGYTF.

This chain uses TRBV7-9 with TRBJ2-1; TRBD2 is a possible D gene (5 bases). This CDR3 is 11 amino acids long. The V and J ends lost 8 bases and 3 bases respectively, with 5 bases between them. CDR1 is SEHNR, CDR2 FQNEAQ, per germline (reference sequence). As DNA, the CDR3 is TGTGCCAGCCGGGACTACAATGAGCAGTTCTTC. Translation gives CASRDYNEQFF. Drawing the rest from reference TRBV7-9 and TRBJ2-1, the complete variable domain is DTGVSQNPRHKITKRGQNVTFRCDPISEHNRLYWYRQTLGQGPEFLTYFQNEAQLEKSRLLSDRFSAERPKGSFSTLEIQRTEQGDSAMYLCASRDYNEQFFGPGTRLTVL.

This clone was counted only a few times. The CDR3 region has the DNA TGTGCCAGCAGCTTAGCCAGGGGGCGCGGGTATGGCTACACCTTC. It encodes CASSLARGRGYGYTF. The genes are TRBV7-9 and TRBJ1-2; TRBD1 agrees at 8 bases. V dropped 0 bases and J dropped 5; count of bases not matched to a gene: 5. The germline CDR1 and CDR2 sequences are SEHNR and FQNEAQ (reference sequence). The CDR3 consists of 15 residues.

CDR3 sequence (DNA): TGTGCCAGCACCGGTGGGCTAGCGTCTACCGGGGAGCTGTTTTTT. Translating gives CASTGGLASTGELFF. The genes are TRBV21-1 and TRBJ2-2; TRBD2, as called in the table, went unchecked against the DNA. TRBV21-1 has pseudogene status. There are 15 residues in the CDR3.

The gene calls are TRBV7-6 and TRBJ1-2; weak D call: TRBD1 (5 bases). The CDR3 is 13 residues long. CDR1 and CDR2 (germline): SGHVS, FNYEAQ. Trimming shortened V by 4 bases and J by 4 bases, and 10 bases separated the two germline ends. As DNA, the CDR3 is TGTGCCAGCAGCTCGGACGGGGGCTATGGCTACACCTTC. It codes for CASSSDGGYGYTF. The full variable domain, completed using reference TRBV7-6 and TRBJ1-2, is GAGVSQSPRYKVTKRGQDVALRCDPISGHVSLYWYRQALGQGPEFLTYFNYEAQQDKSGLPNDRFSAERPEGSISTLTIQRTEQRDSAMYRCASSSDGGYGYTFGSGTRLTVV.

The genes are TRBV9 and TRBJ2-2; D may be TRBD1 (6 bases). With 4 bases removed from V and 0 bases from J, the gap between germline ends came to 13 bases. In germline, CDR1 is SGDLS, CDR2 YYNGEE. The CDR3 contains 16 residues. This CDR3 is CASSFYRDTNTGELFF. Here the CDR3 DNA reads TGTGCCAGCAGCTTCTACCGGGACACGAACACCGGGGAGCTGTTTTTT.

The chain recombines TRBV7-3 with TRBJ2-5; 11 nucleotides line up with TRBD2. Matching the DNA end better, TRBJ2-7 makes the J call doubtful. The V gene's germline CDR1 is SGHTA and CDR2 FQGTGA. The CDR3 is 17 residues long. The DNA of the CDR3 is TGTGCCAGCAGCTTAGAGGGGCTAGCGGGAGGCCGCTACGAGCAGTACTTC. Amino acids: CASSLEGLAGGRYEQYF.

This chain links TRBV29-1 with TRBJ2-6, with TRBD1 matching over 7 bases. Germline V gives CDR1 SQVTM, CDR2 ANQGSEA. The ends lost 8 bases at V and 0 bases at J; junction bases unmatched: 4. This CDR3 spans 14 amino acids. The CDR3 region is CSIGQDSGANVLTF. CDR3 DNA: TGCAGCATAGGACAGGACTCTGGGGCCAACGTCCTGACTTTC.

This clone was observed a few times. The chain carries TRBV18 and TRBJ1-1; maybe TRBD1 (5 bases). This CDR3 has 15 amino acids. Looked up from germline, CDR1 is KGHSH and CDR2 is LQKENI. V was pared by 3 bases and J by 4 bases, with 15 bases between. In DNA form, the CDR3 reads TGTGCCAGCTCACCGATAGCAGGGCTCGGCACTGAAGCTTTCTTT. This translates into CASSPIAGLGTEAFF. Full variable domain (outside the CDR3, taken from reference TRBV18 and TRBJ1-1): NAGVMQNPRHLVRRRGQEARLRCSPMKGHSHVYWYRQLPEEGLKFMVYLQKENIIDESGMPKERFSAEFPKEGPSILRIQQVVRGDSAAYFCASSPIAGLGTEAFFGQGTRLTVV.

The chain uses TRBV6-1 and TRBJ1-2; 7 bases are shared with TRBD1. Germline V gene lookup returns CDR1 MNHNS and CDR2 SASEGT. The length of the CDR3 is 15 residues. J gave up 2 bases and V 6 bases, and 9 bases lay outside the gene matches. The CDR3 loop is CASSPVDRSNYGYTF. The CDR3 DNA is TGTGCCAGCAGCCCGGTGGACAGGAGCAACTATGGCTACACCTTC.

V usage is TRBV10-3 and J usage is TRBJ1-5; D perhaps matches TRBD1 (5 bases). Germline loops: CDR1 ENHRY, CDR2 SYGVKD. The V and J ends lost 0 bases and 0 bases respectively, with 9 bases between them. This CDR3 is built from 16 residues. The CDR3 DNA follows: TGTGCCATCAGTGAGTCGGGGGACTTTAGCAATCAGCCCCAGCATTTT. This sequence encodes CAISESGDFSNQPQHF.

In this sample, this clone turned up once. The gene calls are TRBV27 and TRBJ1-2, with 9 positions matching TRBD1. The ends lost 2 bases at V and 9 bases at J; junction bases unmatched: 4. The CDR3 loop spans 13 amino acids. Looked up from germline, CDR1 is MNHEY and CDR2 is SMNVEV (reference sequence). The CDR3 loop is CASSLRDRESYTF. The CDR3 DNA reads TGTGCCAGCAGTTTAAGGGACAGGGAAAGCTACACCTTC.

The rearrangement links TRBV6-1 to TRBJ2-1; 12 bases fit TRBD2. Germline CDR1 reads MNHNS; CDR2 reads SASEGT. The V segment lost 4 bases and the J segment 9 bases; nucleotides outside the gene matches: 10. The CDR3 has 16 residues. The DNA of the CDR3 is TGTGCCAGCAGTGCAGAACTAGCGGGAGGTCCCAGTGAGCAGTTCTTC. It codes for CASSAELAGGPSEQFF.

As for this clone: One junction end does not reproduce the germline sequence, and a read error may be involved. The chain has TRBV7-9 and TRBJ1-4; tentatively, D is TRBD1 (5 bases). Germline CDR1 SEHNR, CDR2 FQNEAQ (reference sequence). This CDR3 is 14 amino acids long. In DNA, the CDR3 is TGTTCCAGCAGCTCGACAGCCAATAATGAAAAACTGTTTTTT. It specifies CSSSSTANNEKLFF.

The chain is built from TRBV9 and TRBJ2-3; the D gene is possibly TRBD2 (6 bases). The CDR3 has 17 residues. The germline V gene encodes CDR1 SGDLS and CDR2 YYNGEE. V was cut by 5 bases and J by 4 bases, with 23 bases left in between. CDR3 coding DNA: TGTGCCAGCAGTGGGTTTGGCGCGGGATTTGTTGCAGATACGCAGTATTTT. Its protein is CASSGFGAGFVADTQYF.

This clone was seen only once. The rearrangement joins TRBV5-1 to TRBJ1-5; 11 bases agree with TRBD1. With 5 bases clipped from V and 4 bases from J, the junction kept 5 bases outside the gene matches. This CDR3 spans 15 amino acids. CDR1 SGHRS and CDR2 YFSETQ come from the germline V gene. CDR3 sequence: CASRRDRGVNQPQHF. DNA for the CDR3: TGCGCCAGCAGAAGGGACAGGGGGGTGAATCAGCCCCAGCATTTT.

The chain combines TRBV7-7 with TRBJ2-2; D ambiguous. The CDR3 spans 13 residues. The germline gives CDR1 SSHAT, CDR2 FNYEAQ (reference sequence). The V end was cut by 4 bases, the J end by 4 bases, with 7 bases between. DNA for the CDR3: TGTGCCAGCAGCTCTGTCGGCACCGGGGAGCTGTTTTTT. Protein: CASSSVGTGELFF.

V and J are TRBV6-1 and TRBJ2-7, with TRBD2 matching over 11 bases. J gave up 6 bases and V 2 bases, and 3 bases lay outside the gene matches. Germline V gives CDR1 MNHNS, CDR2 SASEGT. The CDR3 is 14 residues long. CDR3 protein: CASSEWLAGGEQYF. The CDR3 DNA reads TGTGCCAGCAGTGAATGGCTAGCGGGGGGCGAGCAGTACTTC.

V usage is TRBV28 and J usage is TRBJ2-7, with 8 bases matching TRBD2. The end of the DNA aligns better with TRBJ2-5, so the J call may be wrong. Germline values: CDR1 MDHEN, CDR2 SYDVKM. The CDR3 contains 15 residues. The CDR3 DNA is TGTGCCAGCAGCCGCAGACTAGCGAGTGGGGAGACCCAGTACTTC. Encoded protein: CASSRRLASGETQYF.

This clone was observed a few times. The J gene is TRBJ2-3, the V gene TRBV5-4; 7 bases align to TRBD1. This CDR3 is built from 16 residues. CDR1 is SGHNT, CDR2 YYREEE, per germline (reference sequence). V trimming: 1 base; J trimming: 2 bases; junction bases outside the gene matches: 7. In DNA, the CDR3 is TGTGCCAGCAGCTTGAGCCCCAGGGGGTACACAGATACGCAGTATTTT. It codes for CASSLSPRGYTDTQYF.

This chain links TRBV15 with TRBJ2-2; weak D call: TRBD1 (5 bases). CDR1 LNHNV and CDR2 YYDKDF come from the germline V gene (reference sequence). The CDR3 has 15 residues. V dropped 0 bases and J dropped 7 bases, with 12 bases sitting between them. CDR3 coding DNA: TGTGCCACCAGCAGAGATAAGGGGCCTGGCGGGGAGCTGTTTTTT. Translation gives CATSRDKGPGGELFF.

The genes are TRBV11-2 and TRBJ2-1; 8 positions agree with TRBD2. The CDR3 loop spans 16 amino acids. Germline loops: CDR1 SGHAT, CDR2 FQNNGV. V was pared by 0 bases and J by 9 bases, with 10 bases of the junction left unmatched. Here the CDR3 DNA reads TGTGCCAGCAGCTTAGATCGGGTAGCGGGATCGCGTGAGCAGTTCTTC. This sequence encodes CASSLDRVAGSREQFF.

The chain employs TRBV28 and TRBJ2-4; 7 nucleotides agree with TRBD1. The CDR3 runs to 16 residues. In germline, CDR1 is MDHEN, CDR2 SYDVKM. V lost 3 bases, J lost 1 base, and 6 bases stayed unmatched. The CDR3: CASSFEGAQAKNIQYF. CDR3 sequence (DNA): TGTGCCAGCAGTTTTGAGGGGGCTCAGGCCAAAAACATTCAGTACTTC. The full variable domain, in which reference TRBV28 and TRBJ2-4 provide the parts outside the CDR3, is DVKVTQSSRYLVKRTGEKVFLECVQDMDHENMFWYRQDPGLGLRLIYFSYDVKMKEKGDIPEGYSVSREKKERFSLILESASTNQTSMYLCASSFEGAQAKNIQYFGAGTRLSVL.

Here the CDR3 DNA reads TGTGCCAGCAGCCGTAGCGGGAGGGCCATTCTCGAGCAGTACTTC. Translating gives CASSRSGRAILEQYF. V usage is TRBV7-8 and J usage is TRBJ2-7; 11 nucleotides match TRBD2. Trimming cost V 5 bases and J 6 bases; bases outside gene matches: 9. The CDR3 totals 15 residues. Germline CDR1 SGHVS, CDR2 FQNEAQ.

The chain uses TRBV6-1 and TRBJ1-3; 10 bases are a match to TRBD1. V shed 3 bases and J 7 bases; nucleotides not matched to a gene: 3. Germline CDR1 MNHNS, CDR2 SASEGT. CDR3 length equals 14 residues. The CDR3 sequence is CASSDRTGGNTIYF. For the CDR3, the DNA is TGTGCCAGCAGTGACCGGACAGGGGGGAACACCATATATTTT.

This clone was observed a handful of times. This sequence joins TRBV5-1 and TRBJ2-7; TRBD1 aligns across 8 bases. Germline V gene lookup returns CDR1 SGHRS and CDR2 YFSETQ. The V and J ends lost 0 bases and 2 bases, in that order; junction bases with no gene match: 7. The CDR3 is 16 amino acids. The CDR3 reads CASSLAWDRKTYEQYF. In DNA form, the CDR3 reads TGCGCCAGCAGCTTGGCCTGGGACAGGAAAACCTACGAGCAGTACTTC.

J is TRBJ2-1 and V is TRBV9, with D maybe TRBD2 (5 bases). The CDR3 extends over 14 amino acids. Germline loops: CDR1 SGDLS, CDR2 YYNGEE. V gave up 4 bases and J gave up 0 bases, with 8 bases separating them. For the CDR3, the DNA is TGTGCCAGCAGCCTTGGGAGCTCCTACAATGAGCAGTTCTTC. The encoded protein is CASSLGSSYNEQFF. Variable domain in full (rest from reference TRBV9 and TRBJ2-1): DSGVTQTPKHLITATGQRVTLRCSPRSGDLSVYWYQQSLDQGLQFLIQYYNGEERAKGNILERFSAQQFPDLHSELNLSSLELGDSALYFCASSLGSSYNEQFFGPGTRLTVL.